Below are 27 T cell receptor beta chains sequenced from a single sample in a study of blood T cell repertoires in COVID-19. Profiling relied on immunoSEQ multiplex PCR, and the TCRdb table lists in-frame clones only, not all of them. The sample includes 350,000 to 400,000 clones, roughly 89% seen only once; the top ten take 6% to 7.5%. The sequenced material came from peripheral blood. The receptors shown here come from a man younger than 35 with active or convalescent COVID-19.

The chain combines TRBV7-8 with TRBJ2-5; D possibly corresponds to TRBD2 (7 bases). The CDR3 sequence is 16 residues long. V dropped 5 bases and J dropped 5 bases, with 21 bases sitting between them. Germline loops: CDR1 SGHVS, CDR2 FQNEAQ. CDR3 bases: TGTGCCAGCAGCCCCGCCTGGGGGGGGGCCGGGGAGACCCAGTACTTC. Protein: CASSPAWGGAGETQYF.

The rearrangement uses TRBV14 and TRBJ2-4, with D tentatively TRBD1 (7 bases). V shed 1 base and J shed 8 bases, with 12 bases lying between them. Germline V gene sequence: CDR1 SGHDN, CDR2 FVKESK. This CDR3 is 14 amino acids long. CDR3 loop: CASSQGQGGHIQYF. The DNA of the CDR3 is TGTGCCAGCAGCCAAGGTCAGGGGGGCCACATTCAGTACTTC.

J is TRBJ1-2 and V is TRBV19, with a possible D match to TRBD1 (6 bases). Trimming pared 6 bases from V and 1 base from J, leaving 12 bases between. The CDR3 is made up of 14 amino acids. The germline CDR1 and CDR2 sequences are LNHDA and SQIVND (reference sequence). CDR3 residues: CASSPTRGNYGYTF. The DNA of the CDR3 is TGTGCCAGTAGCCCTACCAGGGGTAACTATGGCTACACCTTC.

The chain links TRBV9 to TRBJ1-3; 10 positions agree with TRBD1. With V trimmed by 0 bases and J by 4 bases, 4 bases remained unmatched. In germline, CDR1 is SGDLS, CDR2 YYNGEE. The CDR3 runs to 16 residues. CDR3 loop: CASSVDDRGRGNTIYF. CDR3 DNA: TGTGCCAGCAGCGTAGACGACAGGGGGCGGGGAAACACCATATATTTT. The variable domain in full, completed from reference TRBV9 and TRBJ1-3, reads DSGVTQTPKHLITATGQRVTLRCSPRSGDLSVYWYQQSLDQGLQFLIQYYNGEERAKGNILERFSAQQFPDLHSELNLSSLELGDSALYFCASSVDDRGRGNTIYFGEGSWLTVV.

V usage is TRBV29-1 and J usage is TRBJ2-7; the match to TRBD1 covers 7 bases. Germline CDR1 is SQVTM and CDR2 is ANQGSEA. Losses at the gene ends were 3 bases for V and 5 bases for J; bases not matched to a gene: 4. The CDR3 has 12 residues. The CDR3 region is CSVDNRGDEQYF. The CDR3, as DNA: TGCAGCGTTGATAACAGGGGTGACGAGCAGTACTTC.

This sequence joins TRBV28 and TRBJ1-1; the match to TRBD1 covers 9 bases. Trimming cost V 5 bases and J 10 bases; bases outside gene matches: 5. This CDR3 contains 12 residues. CDR1 MDHEN and CDR2 SYDVKM come from the germline V gene. The DNA for the CDR3 is TGTGCCAGCAGTAGGGACAGGGTTGCAGCTTTCTTT. Translated, it gives CASSRDRVAAFF.

This clone occurred a few times. The chain uses TRBV19 and TRBJ1-1, with a weak D call TRBD1 (6 bases). CDR3 length: 14 amino acids. Trimming stripped 5 bases from V and 5 bases from J, with 15 bases between. From germline, CDR1 is LNHDA and CDR2 SQIVND (reference sequence). The chain's CDR3 is CASSLSGTLTEAFF. The CDR3 nucleotides are TGTGCCAGTAGTCTGTCCGGGACATTAACTGAAGCTTTCTTT.

The rearrangement joins TRBV14 to TRBJ1-1; D might be TRBD1 (5 bases). V was shortened by 0 bases and J by 6 bases, with 14 bases between the two germline ends. Per the germline V gene, CDR1 is SGHDN and CDR2 is FVKESK. This CDR3 region has 15 residues. CDR3 in amino acids: CASSQDLYRLAEAFF. In DNA form, the CDR3 reads TGTGCCAGCAGCCAAGATTTATACAGGCTGGCTGAAGCTTTCTTT.

The chain couples TRBV19 to TRBJ1-2; 7 bases are shared with TRBD1. Losses at the gene ends were 5 bases for V and 8 bases for J; bases not matched to a gene: 14. CDR3 length: 15 amino acids. Germline-derived CDR1 and CDR2 are LNHDA and SQIVND (reference sequence). CDR3 sequence reads: CASSPNRDSVLGYTF. DNA for the CDR3: TGTGCCAGTAGTCCAAACCGGGACAGTGTCCTGGGCTACACCTTC. The full variable domain, its missing parts supplied by reference TRBV19 and TRBJ1-2, is DGGITQSPKYLFRKEGQNVTLSCEQNLNHDAMYWYRQDPGQGLRLIYYSQIVNDFQKGDIAEGYSVSREKKESFPLTVTSAQKNPTAFYLCASSPNRDSVLGYTFGSGTRLTVV.

The chain employs TRBV3-1 (or the pseudogene TRBV3-2) and TRBJ2-7; D is perhaps TRBD1 (5 bases). Germline V gene lookup returns CDR1 LGHDT and CDR2 YNNKEL (reference sequence). Trimming pared 3 bases from V and 1 base from J, leaving 10 bases between. The CDR3 totals 14 residues. The CDR3 sequence: CASSHPQASYEQYF. DNA for the CDR3: TGTGCCAGCAGCCACCCACAGGCATCCTACGAGCAGTACTTC.

The genes are TRBV2 and TRBJ1-6; perhaps TRBD1 as D (6 bases). The length of the CDR3 is 14 residues. Germline CDR1 is SNHLY and CDR2 is FYNNEI. Trimming took off 9 bases at V and 5 bases at J, with 14 bases between the two ends. CDR3 bases: TGTGCCAGGGACAGCCCGTCCCATAATTCACCCCTCCACTTT. This gives the protein CARDSPSHNSPLHF.

The chain is built from TRBV11-2 and TRBJ1-1; 9 nucleotides line up with TRBD1. The CDR3 runs to 13 residues. The ends lost 11 bases at V and 1 base at J; junction bases unmatched: 5. Germline-derived CDR1 and CDR2 are SGHAT and FQNNGV. CDR3 region: CAVKTGGNTEAFF. DNA for the CDR3: TGTGCCGTAAAGACAGGGGGGAACACTGAAGCTTTCTTT.

V is TRBV18 and J is TRBJ2-7, with 11 bases that match TRBD2. From germline, CDR1 is KGHSH and CDR2 LQKENI. Trimming took 1 base from V and 3 from J; bases not matched to a gene: 2. The CDR3 covers 15 residues. Written as DNA, the CDR3 is TGTGCCAGCTCACCACGGACTAGCGGGTACTACGAGCAGTACTTC. Translated, it gives CASSPRTSGYYEQYF.

The chain links TRBV18 to TRBJ1-5; D is undetermined. The CDR3 length is 14 residues. With 3 bases removed from V and 1 base from J, the gap between germline ends came to 7 bases. Per the germline V gene, CDR1 is KGHSH and CDR2 is LQKENI. CDR3 coding DNA: TGTGCCAGCTCACCCCCGGGGAGCAATCAGCCCCAGCATTTT. Translated, it gives CASSPPGSNQPQHF.

The rearrangement joins TRBV12-3 or TRBV12-4 to TRBJ1-1; no clear D gene. The CDR3 consists of 13 residues. V was clipped by 1 base and J by 5 bases, with 8 bases between them. The CDR3 sequence: CASSLVRRTEAFF. CDR3 bases: TGTGCCAGCAGTTTAGTCCGGAGAACTGAAGCTTTCTTT.

This chain links TRBV7-9 with TRBJ2-7; 8 nucleotides align to TRBD2. Losses at the gene ends were 5 bases for V and 7 bases for J; bases not matched to a gene: 7. The CDR3 contains 13 residues. Germline loops: CDR1 SEHNR, CDR2 FQNEAQ (reference sequence). The CDR3 is CASSPSGLKEQYF. The CDR3 nucleotides read TGTGCCAGCAGCCCTAGCGGGCTCAAGGAGCAGTACTTC.

For this clone: Other DNA sequences in the same sample also yield this CDR3. This chain joins TRBV18 and TRBJ1-4; D uncertain. CDR1 is KGHSH and CDR2 is LQKENI in the germline V gene. The CDR3 consists of 13 residues. The V end lost 3 bases, the J end lost 8 bases, and 10 bases lay between the germline ends. The CDR3 nucleotides are TGTGCCAGCTCACCCGGTCTCGAGGAAAAACTGTTTTTT. Translating it yields CASSPGLEEKLFF.

The chain couples TRBV7-9 to TRBJ1-2; 7 bases align to TRBD1. There are 17 residues in the CDR3. CDR1 and CDR2 (germline): SEHNR, FQNEAQ (reference sequence). With 4 bases clipped from V and 1 base from J, the junction kept 12 bases outside the gene matches. The CDR3 loop is CASSSEGAERINYGYTF. The DNA of the CDR3 is TGTGCCAGCAGCTCAGAGGGGGCAGAGCGTATTAACTATGGCTACACCTTC. Supplemented by reference TRBV7-9 and TRBJ1-2, the full variable domain reads DTGVSQNPRHKITKRGQNVTFRCDPISEHNRLYWYRQTLGQGPEFLTYFQNEAQLEKSRLLSDRFSAERPKGSFSTLEIQRTEQGDSAMYLCASSSEGAERINYGYTFGSGTRLTVV.

The V and J genes are TRBV6-5 and TRBJ1-2, with D uncertain. Trimming took off 0 bases at V and 8 bases at J, with 13 bases between the two ends. Germline assignment: CDR1 MNHEY and CDR2 SVGAGI. The length of the CDR3 is 14 residues. The DNA of the CDR3 is TGTGCCAGCAGTTACTCGAAGACCGCGGGAGGCTACACCTTC. It specifies CASSYSKTAGGYTF.

The chain employs TRBV3-1 (or the pseudogene TRBV3-2) and TRBJ2-2, with 8 bases lining up with TRBD2. V lost 3 bases, J lost 5 bases, and 5 bases stayed unmatched. The CDR3 consists of 15 residues. Germline V gene data show CDR1 as LGHDT and CDR2 as YNNKEL (reference sequence). The CDR3 protein is CASSQQRETTGELFF. The DNA of the CDR3 is TGTGCCAGCAGCCAGCAGCGGGAGACAACCGGGGAGCTGTTTTTT.

V is TRBV20-1 and J is TRBJ1-4, with D uncertain. This CDR3 spans 11 amino acids. Trimming took off 6 bases at V and 0 bases at J, with 2 bases between the two ends. CDR1 DFQATT and CDR2 SNEGSKA come from the germline V gene (reference sequence). The CDR3 nucleotides read TGCAGTGCCACAACTAATGAAAAACTGTTTTTT. It yields the protein CSATTNEKLFF.

The chain recombines TRBV29-1 with TRBJ2-3; tentatively, D is TRBD2 (5 bases). Germline CDR1 and CDR2: SQVTM and ANQGSEA. The V gene lost 5 bases and the J gene lost 3 bases, with 18 bases spanning the gap. This CDR3 comprises 15 residues. CDR3 sequence: CSVYKTGEQTDTQYF. DNA of the CDR3: TGCAGCGTTTACAAGACCGGGGAACAAACAGATACGCAGTATTTT.

The genes are TRBV7-2 and TRBJ1-1; D remains unclear. Trimming removed 3 bases at V and 1 base at J, with 9 bases between. This CDR3 is built from 14 residues. The V gene's germline CDR1 is SGHTA and CDR2 FQGNSA. CDR3 DNA sequence: TGTGCCAGCAGCTTCGGGGTAGGGAACACTGAAGCTTTCTTT. Translation gives CASSFGVGNTEAFF. Complete variable domain (other parts from reference TRBV7-2 and TRBJ1-1): GAGVSQSPSNKVTEKGKDVELRCDPISGHTALYWYRQSLGQGLEFLIYFQGNSAPDKSGLPSDRFSAERTGGSVSTLTIQRTQQEDSAVYLCASSFGVGNTEAFFGQGTRLTVV.

The chain carries TRBV7-2 and TRBJ1-4, with D possibly being TRBD1 (6 bases). The germline V gene encodes CDR1 SGHTA and CDR2 FQGNSA. This CDR3 contains 15 residues. V was cut by 0 bases and J by 7 bases, with 12 bases left in between. CDR3 residues: CASSLAGGHREKLFF. The CDR3 region has the DNA TGTGCCAGCAGCTTAGCGGGGGGGCATCGTGAAAAACTGTTTTTT.

This chain connects TRBV11-3 to TRBJ2-3, with D perhaps matching TRBD2 (6 bases). Germline loops: CDR1 SGHNT, CDR2 YENEEA. The CDR3 totals 15 residues. V was pared by 4 bases and J by 0 bases, with 11 bases between. The CDR3 nucleotides read TGTGCCAGCAGCTATGGGGGGTCTAGCACAGATACGCAGTATTTT. Its protein product is CASSYGGSSTDTQYF. The complete variable domain, with remaining parts taken from reference TRBV11-3 and TRBJ2-3, reads EAGVVQSPRYKIIEKKQPVAFWCNPISGHNTLYWYLQNLGQGPELLIRYENEEAVDDSQLPKDRFSAERLKGVDSTLKIQPAELGDSAVYLCASSYGGSSTDTQYFGPGTRLTVL.

This clone was found once. V usage is TRBV19 and J usage is TRBJ1-1, with unresolved D. Germline CDR1 LNHDA, CDR2 SQIVND (reference sequence). The CDR3 totals 14 residues. Trimming took off 10 bases at V and 0 bases at J, with 15 bases between the two ends. The CDR3 loop reads CATQLGRMNTEAFF. CDR3 nucleotides: TGTGCCACTCAACTTGGCAGGATGAACACTGAAGCTTTCTTT.

The V call is TRBV6-4, the J call TRBJ2-3; 9 nucleotides align to TRBD1. This CDR3 is built from 18 residues. Losses at the gene ends were 5 bases for V and 5 bases for J; bases not matched to a gene: 17. Per the germline V gene, CDR1 is MRHNA and CDR2 is SNTAGT. The CDR3 sequence is CASSSGQGFQTAQDTQYF. As DNA, the CDR3 is TGTGCCAGCAGTTCGGGACAGGGCTTTCAAACAGCGCAAGATACGCAGTATTTT.